This TCR beta chain was profiled in a study of blood T cell repertoires in COVID-19 (dated by TCRdb to 2019 to 2021). Looking at the study overall: The collaborator samples originated in the United States, Italy and Spain and spanned the acute and convalescent phases of COVID-19. The repertoires were released in a freely available public database intended as a resource for research on the immune response to SARS-CoV-2. A de-identified subject ID, COVID-19 status, age in years and sex were almost always included in the sample metadata. The prospective study material was composed of cDNA or gDNA derived from T cells, B-cell-depleted T cells, or PBMCs. Where available, HLA class I and class II types were taken from metadata supplied by the sample provider and were not determined by assay-based typing. Samples were obtained from the ongoing ImmuneRACE study (first 160 participants) and from 950 to 1,500 subjects provided by 6 global collaborators. Subjects who had been exposed to COVID-19, were actively infected with it, or had recovered from it provided the deeply sampled blood TCRbeta repertoires that made up the dataset.

TCRbeta CDR3 regions were amplified from genomic DNA using the immunoSEQ Assay, a bias-controlled multiplex PCR. The original pipeline was this. Nucleated cell counts per sample were estimated from amplification of reference gene primers within the assay. To quantify the absolute abundance of each unique TCRbeta CDR3 rearrangement, sequence reads were collapsed and filtered. For each sample, productive Simpson clonality was calculated as the square root of Simpson's diversity index across productive rearrangements. As stored in TCRdb, this immuneACCESS dataset retains in-frame rearrangements with V and J assigned. A fraction of the clones does not appear; measured against another copy, unresolved V genes explain less than half of the discrepancy, and the remainder lacks a known reason. D and trimming come from the DNA, and the V and J calls and clone size come from that table. The sample data list nearly 110,000 clones, and 60% to 80% of these were observed just once. The top ten clonotypes cover about 0.85% of the sample.

With regard to this clone: It lacks a known antigen. Base quality data are lacking; no much larger clone is found one base away.

The collaborating institutions used their own protocols to collect whole blood in K2EDTA tubes. Collaborator samples were shipped for TCRbeta analysis as frozen whole blood, isolated PBMCs, or DNA extracted from either sample type. The full study reports these points: The amount of clinical and demographic metadata varied by source and participant and was provided uncurated.

Reading from cysteine to phenylalanine, the CDR3 counts 14 amino acids. The entry retains the CDR3 DNA only, 42 bases that are in frame from base 1. Here V drops 8 bases and J drops 1 base, and the junction holds 5 bases not matched to any gene. The CDR1 and CDR2 encoded by the germline V gene are MDHEN and SYDVKM. Sequencing was done on a sample of peripheral blood. This clonotype was obtained from a human donor with acute or convalescent COVID-19. The donor label of this sample is uncertain. The rearrangement combines TRBV28 with TRBJ1-5; TRBD1 lines up with 7 middle nucleotides. The CDR3 here reads CASAPGGSNQPQHF. The nucleotide sequence is given as TGTGCCAGCGCTCCAGGGGGGAGCAATCAGCCCCAGCATTTT.